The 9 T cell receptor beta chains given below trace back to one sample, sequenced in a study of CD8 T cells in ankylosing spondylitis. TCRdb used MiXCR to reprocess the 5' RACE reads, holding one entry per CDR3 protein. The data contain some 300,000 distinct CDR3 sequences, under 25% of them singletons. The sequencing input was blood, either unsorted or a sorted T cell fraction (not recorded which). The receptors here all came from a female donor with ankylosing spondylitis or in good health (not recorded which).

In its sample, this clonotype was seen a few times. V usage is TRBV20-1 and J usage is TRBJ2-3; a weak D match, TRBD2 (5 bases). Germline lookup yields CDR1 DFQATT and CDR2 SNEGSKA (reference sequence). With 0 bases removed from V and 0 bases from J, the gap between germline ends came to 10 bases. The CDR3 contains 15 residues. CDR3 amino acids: CSARDVRGSTDTQYF. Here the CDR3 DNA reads TGCAGTGCTAGAGATGTACGGGGAAGCACAGATACGCAGTATTTT.

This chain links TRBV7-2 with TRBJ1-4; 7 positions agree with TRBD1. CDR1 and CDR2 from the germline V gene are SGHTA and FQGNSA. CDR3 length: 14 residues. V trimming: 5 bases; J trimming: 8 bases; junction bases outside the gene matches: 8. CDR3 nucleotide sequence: TGTGCCAGCAGCACACAGGCGGACAGGGAAAAACTGTTTTTT. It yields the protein CASSTQADREKLFF.

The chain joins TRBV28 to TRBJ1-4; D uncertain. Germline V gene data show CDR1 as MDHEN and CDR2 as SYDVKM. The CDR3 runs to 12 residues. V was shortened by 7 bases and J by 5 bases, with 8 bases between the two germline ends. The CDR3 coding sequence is TGTGCCAGCACCCAGCAAAATGAAAAACTGTTTTTT. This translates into CASTQQNEKLFF.

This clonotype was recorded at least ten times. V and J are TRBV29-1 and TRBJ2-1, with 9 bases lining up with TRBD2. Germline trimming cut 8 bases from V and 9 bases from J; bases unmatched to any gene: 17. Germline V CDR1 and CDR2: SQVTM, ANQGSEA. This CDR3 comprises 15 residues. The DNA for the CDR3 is TGCAGCTCCAAAGGGAGGCTAGCGGGATCCGGTGAGCAGTTCTTC. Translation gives CSSKGRLAGSGEQFF.

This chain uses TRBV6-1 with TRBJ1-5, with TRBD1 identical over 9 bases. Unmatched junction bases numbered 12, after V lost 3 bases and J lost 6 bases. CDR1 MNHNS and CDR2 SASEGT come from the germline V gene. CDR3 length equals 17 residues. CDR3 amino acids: CASSEGQGIKRGQPQHF. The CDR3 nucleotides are TGTGCCAGCAGTGAGGGACAGGGTATTAAGAGGGGTCAGCCCCAGCATTTT.

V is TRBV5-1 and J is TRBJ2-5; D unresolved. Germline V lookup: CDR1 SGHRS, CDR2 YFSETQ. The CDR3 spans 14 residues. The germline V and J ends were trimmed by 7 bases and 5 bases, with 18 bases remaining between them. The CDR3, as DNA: TGCGCCAGCCACCCCCCACCACCGGAGGAGACCCAGTACTTC. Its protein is CASHPPPPEETQYF.

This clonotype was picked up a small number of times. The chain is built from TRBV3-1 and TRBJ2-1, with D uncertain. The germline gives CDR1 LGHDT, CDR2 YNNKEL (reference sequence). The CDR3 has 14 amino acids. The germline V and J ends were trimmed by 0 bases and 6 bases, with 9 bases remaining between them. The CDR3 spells CASSQDAGFNEQFF. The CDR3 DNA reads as TGTGCCAGCAGCCAAGATGCCGGATTCAATGAGCAGTTCTTC.

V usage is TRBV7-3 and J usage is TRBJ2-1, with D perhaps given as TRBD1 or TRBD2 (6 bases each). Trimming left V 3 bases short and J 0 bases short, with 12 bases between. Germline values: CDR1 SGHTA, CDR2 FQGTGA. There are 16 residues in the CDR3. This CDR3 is CASSFGGPSSYNEQFF. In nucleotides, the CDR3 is TGTGCCAGCAGCTTTGGGGGGCCGAGCTCCTACAATGAGCAGTTCTTC.

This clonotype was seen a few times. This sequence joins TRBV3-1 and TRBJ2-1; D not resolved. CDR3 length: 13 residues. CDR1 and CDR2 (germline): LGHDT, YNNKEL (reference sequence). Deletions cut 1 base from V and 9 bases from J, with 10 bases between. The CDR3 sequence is CASSQATQLEQFF. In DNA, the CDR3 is TGTGCCAGCAGCCAAGCTACACAGCTTGAGCAGTTCTTC.